The clone carrying this TCR beta chain was found a few times. No antigen is known for it. This sample stems from a study of T cell responses to AZD1222 COVID-19 vaccine. General study points: Seropositive at baseline were only 5 or 6 AZD1222 recipients. Possibly, clonal diversity was underestimated; donors were largely white British and included more females.

Clones were read by immunoSEQ multiplex PCR, and TCRdb kept only the in-frame ones, dropping some. The repertoire holds 90,000 to 150,000 clones, around 83% seen once, with 17% in the top ten. The CDR3 totals 16 residues. Germline loops: CDR1 ENHRY, CDR2 SYGVKD. Trimming took 7 bases from V and 3 from J; bases not matched to a gene: 13. The sequencing here drew on peripheral blood, taken 28 days after the second AZD1222 dose. The clonotype originates from an adult who received the AZD1222 COVID-19 vaccine. V usage is TRBV10-3 and J usage is TRBJ1-1; 8 bases are shared with TRBD1. The CDR3: CAITQTSGGLDTEAFF. In nucleotides, the CDR3 is TGTGCCATCACGCAAACCTCAGGGGGCTTGGACACTGAAGCTTTCTTT.